Included here is one TCR beta chain sequence, with context. Its antigen is not known. The sample is drawn from a study of T cells after yellow fever vaccination. At the level of the study: Fractions of limited cellularity were prepared by means of SMART-Seq v4 Ultra Low Input. Findings and limits, study-wide: Reappearance after the booster was observed for most primary-vaccination clones (96% CD4, over 75% CD8).

5'RACE template switching added a universal primer site and UMIs to TCR cDNA. TCRdb re-called the 5' RACE reads through MiXCR, storing one row per CDR3 protein. The sample lists around 500,000 distinct CDR3 sequences; 21% were seen once. Per the germline V gene, CDR1 is SEHNR and CDR2 is FQNEAQ (reference sequence). Trimming cost V 5 bases and J 13 bases, with 20 bases left between them. This CDR3 region has 13 residues. The origin of this receptor is a man aged 18-30 years who received the YFV17D yellow fever vaccine. The source material was PBMCs, sampled 21 days after the first yellow fever vaccination. The chain combines TRBV7-9 with TRBJ1-1; D is ambiguous. CDR3 bases: TGTGCCAGCAGCATCCGGGTCGAAGTAAAGGTTTTCTTT. It yields the protein CASSIRVEVKVFF.